The sequence of this T cell receptor (beta chain) was determined in a study of human T cells and chemical hapten exposure. Germline CDR1 reads SGHTA; CDR2 reads FQGNSA. The CDR3 totals 15 residues. V was shortened by 1 base and J by 2 bases, with 12 bases between the two germline ends. This clonotype occurred a few times. One entry per CDR3 protein results from TCRdb running MiXCR on the RACE reads. The sample has about 70,000 distinct CDR3 sequences, 8.5% seen once. Specified time point: patch test 2, 6 weeks after DPC sensitization. This sample's treatment: therapeutic diphenylcyclopropenone sensitization with weekly scalp DPC.

The chain employs TRBV7-2 and TRBJ2-7, with a weak D call TRBD1 (5 bases). The sequencing here drew on whole blood, taken in connection with sensitization to the hapten diphenylcyclopropenone (DPC). This sequence originates from a woman between 45 and 65 years old with alopecia areata. Some clones in this sample may be carry-over from other donors' samples. The CDR3 coding sequence is TGTGCCAGCAGCTTAGGAACAGGTCCTACCTACGAGCAGTACTTC. Translating it yields CASSLGTGPTYEQYF.